Listed below are T cell receptor beta chains from one sample, sequenced in a study of T cells in Graves' hyperthyroidism and ophthalmopathy. TCRdb recomputed calls from the multiplex PCR reads with MiXCR, one row per CDR3 protein. The sample gives about 290,000 distinct CDR3 sequences, around 16% of which show up once; 33% is in the top ten. Sequencing was carried out using blood. The source is a man aged 30-40 years with Graves' hyperthyroidism. Both conserved end residues are part of each CDR3. The order of the fields is clone size, V gene, J gene, D gene, CDR3 protein, CDR3 DNA. A D gene is named only where the DNA matches it firmly. Not all rows give a size; the values are once, few, many and, for expanded clones, a class.

few,TRBV12-3/TRBV12-4,TRBJ2-5,NA,CASILGGGETQYF,TGTGCCAGCATCCTGGGAGGGGGCGAGACCCAGTACTTC
few,TRBV13,TRBJ1-1,TRBD1,CASSGRPRGVWNTEAFF,TGTGCCAGCAGCGGCCGGCCCAGGGGGGTTTGGAACACTGAAGCTTTCTTT
many,TRBV11-3,TRBJ2-1,NA,CASSPGHRNEQFF,TGTGCCAGCAGCCCCGGGCACCGCAATGAGCAGTTCTTC
many,TRBV20-1,TRBJ2-3,NA,CSARPMVTDTQYF,TGCAGTGCTCGCCCCATGGTCACAGATACGCAGTATTTT
few,TRBV29-1,TRBJ2-5,NA,CSVDSTLAETQYF,TGCAGCGTTGACTCGACCCTGGCGGAGACCCAGTACTTC
few,TRBV27,TRBJ2-5,TRBD2,CASRASGQETQYF,TGTGCCAGCAGGGCTAGCGGTCAAGAGACCCAGTACTTC
many,TRBV2,TRBJ1-1,NA,CASSVGLGTEAFF,TGTGCCAGCAGTGTCGGGCTGGGCACTGAAGCTTTCTTT
many,TRBV30,TRBJ1-5,NA,CAWSVDSNQPQHF,TGTGCCTGGAGTGTGGATAGCAATCAGCCCCAGCATTTT
many,TRBV11-3,TRBJ2-1,TRBD2,CASSTPLAGGYNEQFF,TGTGCCAGCAGCACCCCCTTAGCGGGAGGTTACAATGAGCAGTTCTTC
few,TRBV20-1,TRBJ1-6,NA,CSARDGVAVSPLHF,TGCAGTGCTAGAGATGGGGTGGCCGTTTCACCCCTCCACTTT
NA,TRBV9,TRBJ2-7,NA,CASSARDAPYEQYF,TGTGCCAGCAGCGCGCGAGACGCTCCCTACGAGCAGTACTTC
few,TRBV5-1,TRBJ2-7,NA,CASSSGYYKQYF,TGCGCCAGCAGTTCGGGATACTACAAGCAGTACTTC
NA,TRBV27,TRBJ2-2,TRBD2,CASSDLGGTGELFF,TGTGCCAGCAGTGACTTGGGGGGGACCGGGGAGCTGTTTTTT
few,TRBV12-3/TRBV12-4,TRBJ2-3,NA,CASSFRGLRTDTQYF,TGTGCCAGCAGTTTCAGGGGTCTAAGGACAGATACGCAGTATTTT
NA,TRBV14,TRBJ1-4,NA,CASSREGYLTNEKLFF,TGTGCCAGCAGCAGAGAGGGATACTTAACTAATGAAAAACTGTTTTTT
many,TRBV3-1,TRBJ1-1,NA,CASSQRPLGDTEAFF,TGTGCCAGCAGCCAACGGCCGCTTGGGGACACTGAAGCTTTCTTT
many,TRBV27,TRBJ2-1,NA,CASSFGYSYNEQFF,TGTGCCAGCAGTTTTGGTTACTCCTACAATGAGCAGTTCTTC
NA,TRBV5-1,TRBJ2-7,NA,CASSLERRDEQYF,TGCGCCAGCAGTCTGGAGAGGAGGGACGAGCAGTACTTC
many,TRBV11-2,TRBJ2-1,TRBD2,CASSRGLAASYNEQFF,TGTGCCAGCAGTCGGGGACTAGCGGCATCCTACAATGAGCAGTTCTTC
many,TRBV30,TRBJ2-7,TRBD1,CAWSLGQGGYEQYF,TGTGCCTGGAGCCTCGGACAGGGTGGGTACGAGCAGTACTTC
few,TRBV7-2,TRBJ2-3,NA,CASSPGGGGRTDTQYF,TGTGCCAGCAGCCCAGGGGGGGGGGGCAGGACAGATACGCAGTATTTT
NA,TRBV7-9,TRBJ2-7,NA,CASSFGGGGVPEQYF,TGTGCCAGCAGCTTTGGAGGGGGCGGCGTTCCGGAGCAGTACTTC
NA,TRBV7-8,TRBJ2-3,NA,CASSAYRGSTDTQYF,TGTGCCAGCAGCGCCTACCGGGGGAGCACAGATACGCAGTATTTT
NA,TRBV20-1,TRBJ1-1,NA,CSAREGREAFF,TGCAGTGCCCGCGAGGGGCGGGAAGCTTTCTTT
many,TRBV28,TRBJ1-1,NA,CASSFLGGTEAFF,TGTGCCAGCAGTTTTCTGGGGGGCACTGAAGCTTTCTTT
NA,TRBV20-1,TRBJ2-2,NA,CSGLMGTGELSF,TGCAGTGGCCTTATGGGGACCGGGGAGCTGTCTTTT
few,TRBV19,TRBJ1-2,NA,CASSTGPGPYGYTF,TGTGCCAGTAGTACCGGACCGGGGCCCTATGGCTACACCTTC